One sample yielded the 14 T cell receptor beta chains listed below, sequenced in a study of cytomegalovirus exposure and HLA in healthy donors. Data came from immunoSEQ multiplex PCR; TCRdb stores just in-frame clones and leaves some out. The sample contains 100,000 to 150,000 clones, roughly nine tenths of which appear only once. Specimen: PBMCs. The source of these receptors is a man aged 25 to 40 in good health and CMV-seronegative.

The rearrangement links TRBV7-9 to TRBJ1-1; D is unclear. V shed 6 bases and J shed 3 bases, with 20 bases lying between them. The CDR3 contains 16 residues. CDR1 SEHNR and CDR2 FQNEAQ come from the germline V gene (reference sequence). In DNA form, the CDR3 reads TGTGCCAGCAGACGCCCTCTACGTCAGGATCACACTGAAGCTTTCTTT. It encodes CASRRPLRQDHTEAFF.

V is TRBV6-1 and J is TRBJ1-5; D is undetermined. There are 14 residues in the CDR3. Germline V lookup: CDR1 MNHNS, CDR2 SASEGT. Trimming cost V 5 bases and J 2 bases, with 10 bases left between them. CDR3 DNA: TGTGCCAGCAGTACTGGGCTTCGCAATCAGCCCCAGCATTTT. Amino acids: CASSTGLRNQPQHF.

The rearrangement uses TRBV6-5 and TRBJ1-1; a possible D gene is TRBD1 (5 bases). The CDR3 loop spans 12 amino acids. In germline, CDR1 is MNHEY, CDR2 SVGAGI. Deletions cut 2 bases from V and 8 bases from J, with 9 bases between. In DNA form, the CDR3 reads TGTGCCAGCAGTTACACAGGAGAGGAAGCTTTCTTT. Amino acids: CASSYTGEEAFF.

The chain links TRBV2 to TRBJ1-2; D ambiguous. CDR3 length: 14 amino acids. CDR1 is SNHLY, CDR2 FYNNEI, per germline. Trimming removed 6 bases from V and 1 base from J, with 12 bases in between. The CDR3 DNA sequence: TGTGCCAGCAGCCTTTCGACACTTAACTATGGCTACACCTTC. As protein: CASSLSTLNYGYTF.

This chain uses TRBV20-1 with TRBJ1-2, with a tentative D call TRBD1 (5 bases). Trimming left V 7 bases short and J 3 bases short, with 9 bases between. The CDR3 totals 11 residues. The germline V gene has CDR1 DFQATT and CDR2 SNEGSKA (reference sequence). DNA for the CDR3: TGCAGTGTGGGGCTTGACTATGGCTACACCTTC. Translated, it gives CSVGLDYGYTF.

The chain joins TRBV7-9 to TRBJ1-1, with 8 bases that match TRBD1. The CDR3 spans 15 residues. Trimming took 5 bases from V and 4 from J; bases not matched to a gene: 9. Germline lookup yields CDR1 SEHNR and CDR2 FQNEAQ (reference sequence). The CDR3 coding sequence is TGTGCCAGCAGCGAACGGCGGACAGGGCGCACTGAAGCTTTCTTT. Protein: CASSERRTGRTEAFF. Filled out from reference TRBV7-9 and TRBJ1-1, the complete variable domain reads DTGVSQNPRHKITKRGQNVTFRCDPISEHNRLYWYRQTLGQGPEFLTYFQNEAQLEKSRLLSDRFSAERPKGSFSTLEIQRTEQGDSAMYLCASSERRTGRTEAFFGQGTRLTVV.

This rearrangement joins TRBV25-1 to TRBJ2-1; D call uncertain. This CDR3 has 14 amino acids. V was trimmed by 8 bases and J by 0 bases, leaving 11 bases between them. CDR1 MGHDK and CDR2 SYGVNS come from the germline V gene. The CDR3 region has the DNA TGTGCCAGCGTCTCAGGTGACTCCTACAATGAGCAGTTCTTC. This encodes CASVSGDSYNEQFF. Drawing the rest from reference TRBV25-1 and TRBJ2-1, the complete variable domain is EADIYQTPRYLVIGTGKKITLECSQTMGHDKMYWYQQDPGMELHLIHYSYGVNSTEKGDLSSESTVSRIRTEHFPLTLESARPSHTSQYLCASVSGDSYNEQFFGPGTRLTVL.

The chain has TRBV4-3 and TRBJ1-3; 7 bases line up with TRBD1. Germline V CDR1 and CDR2: LGHNA, YSLEER. Unmatched junction bases numbered 7, after V lost 0 bases and J lost 2 bases. This CDR3 contains 17 residues. CDR3 in amino acids: CASSQDRTGLTGNTIYF. The CDR3, as DNA: TGCGCCAGCAGCCAAGATAGGACAGGCCTAACTGGAAACACCATATATTTT.

J is TRBJ2-1 and V is TRBV5-1; D perhaps matches TRBD2 (5 bases). CDR3 size: 14 residues. V shed 0 bases and J shed 6 bases, with 10 bases lying between them. Germline CDR1 reads SGHRS; CDR2 reads YFSETQ. CDR3 in DNA: TGCGCCAGCAGCTTGGTTCCTAGCTCCAATGAGCAGTTCTTC. Translated, it gives CASSLVPSSNEQFF.

This sequence joins TRBV4-3 and TRBJ2-3, with TRBD2 matching 7 bases. V dropped 0 bases and J dropped 0; count of bases not matched to a gene: 3. The CDR3 contains 16 residues. CDR1 and CDR2 from the germline V gene are LGHNA and YSLEER. The CDR3 DNA reads TGCGCCAGCAGCCAAGATTGGGGGGGGAGCACAGATACGCAGTATTTT. Protein product: CASSQDWGGSTDTQYF.

The rearrangement uses TRBV27 and TRBJ1-1; D gene uncertain. Per the germline V gene, CDR1 is MNHEY and CDR2 is SMNVEV (reference sequence). V was cut by 4 bases and J by 0 bases, with 6 bases left in between. CDR3 length: 13 amino acids. This CDR3 reads CASSSQMNTEAFF. In nucleotides, the CDR3 is TGTGCCAGCAGTTCTCAGATGAACACTGAAGCTTTCTTT.

This clone showed up just once. J is TRBJ2-1 and V is TRBV5-5, with TRBD2 matching over 7 bases. Germline values: CDR1 SGHKS, CDR2 YYEKEE (reference sequence). With 7 bases clipped from V and 5 bases from J, the junction kept 12 bases outside the gene matches. This CDR3 spans 15 amino acids. The DNA for the CDR3 is TGTGCCAGCCGGACCCGAGTGGGGGGGAACAATGAGCAGTTCTTC. Translation: CASRTRVGGNNEQFF.

The rearrangement links TRBV6-5 to TRBJ1-1; possibly TRBD1 for D (6 bases). The CDR3 covers 13 residues. Trimming removed 2 bases from V and 10 bases from J, with 14 bases in between. Germline V CDR1 and CDR2: MNHEY, SVGAGI. DNA of the CDR3: TGTGCCAGCAGTTACGAACAGGGTGCTCGAGCTTTCTTT. Translation: CASSYEQGARAFF.

This chain links TRBV15 with TRBJ1-4, with a tentative D call TRBD1 (6 bases). Germline V lookup: CDR1 LNHNV, CDR2 YYDKDF (reference sequence). V shed 0 bases and J shed 5 bases, with 19 bases lying between them. The CDR3 is 18 residues long. The CDR3 region has the DNA TGTGCCACCAGCAGAGACGAGTCCTCCAGGGGTCGGAATGAAAAACTGTTTTTT. Encoded protein: CATSRDESSRGRNEKLFF.